The 18 T cell receptor beta chains reported below all come from one sample, sequenced in a study of T cells in localized non-small cell lung cancer. Using immunoSEQ multiplex PCR, the repertoire was profiled, and TCRdb retains in-frame clones only, with some absent. This repertoire shows roughly 1,400 clones, roughly 20% found once; its top ten account for just under 20%. The sequencing used normal lung tissue next to the tumor, collected before any cancer treatment. All receptors come from an older female donor with stage II squamous cell lung carcinoma.

The genes are TRBV5-1 and TRBJ2-7; tentatively, D is TRBD2 (6 bases). V lost 2 bases and J lost 4, with 16 bases in between. CDR1 SGHRS and CDR2 YFSETQ come from the germline V gene. The CDR3 is 15 residues long. Here the CDR3 reads CASSLGGDGGYEQYF. The CDR3 bases are TGCGCCAGCAGCTTAGGAGGGGACGGTGGGTACGAGCAGTACTTC.

The rearrangement joins TRBV14 to TRBJ2-5, with 10 bases lining up with TRBD2. Looked up from germline, CDR1 is SGHDN and CDR2 is FVKESK. The junction had 5 bases not matched to a gene; V was cut back by 2 bases and J by 5 bases. The CDR3 runs to 15 residues. CDR3 nucleotides: TGTGCCAGCAGCCAATGGGGGACTAGCGTGGAGACCCAGTACTTC. This codes for CASSQWGTSVETQYF.

This clone came up a few times. The chain carries TRBV6-8 and TRBJ2-2, with 11 bases matching TRBD1. The CDR3 runs 16 residues. The germline V gene has CDR1 MNHGY and CDR2 SAAAGT. V shed 5 bases and J 7 bases; nucleotides not matched to a gene: 9. Here the CDR3 DNA reads TGTGCCAGCAGTCGGCGGACAGGGGGCGCGGTCGGGGAGCTGTTTTTT. Its translation: CASSRRTGGAVGELFF.

This chain uses TRBV6-8 with TRBJ2-1; no definite D call. This CDR3 is built from 13 residues. V shed 4 bases and J shed 5 bases, with 9 bases lying between them. Germline-derived CDR1 and CDR2 are MNHGY and SAAAGT. The CDR3 loop reads CASSSDTHNEQFF. In DNA form, the CDR3 reads TGTGCCAGCAGTTCCGACACACACAATGAGCAGTTCTTC.

This clone was seen a few times. This chain links TRBV19 with TRBJ1-6; 7 bases match TRBD1. CDR1 is LNHDA and CDR2 is SQIVND in the germline V gene (reference sequence). The junction had 7 bases not matched to a gene; V was cut back by 5 bases and J by 6 bases. The CDR3 extends over 15 amino acids. The CDR3 sequence: CASSSRDSVNSPLHF. In nucleotides, the CDR3 is TGTGCCAGTAGTTCCCGGGACAGCGTTAATTCACCCCTCCACTTT.

The rearrangement joins TRBV14 to TRBJ1-1; 7 positions agree with TRBD1. The germline V gene encodes CDR1 SGHDN and CDR2 FVKESK. V gave up 4 bases and J gave up 1 base; unmatched junction bases: 3. The CDR3 is made up of 14 amino acids. The CDR3 region has the DNA TGTGCCAGCAGCCTTTACAGGGGGAACACTGAAGCTTTCTTT. Protein: CASSLYRGNTEAFF.

The chain uses TRBV10-2 and TRBJ1-2; maybe TRBD1 (6 bases). The germline gives CDR1 WSHSY, CDR2 SAAADI. The CDR3 sequence is 14 residues long. V was shortened by 8 bases and J by 5 bases, with 18 bases between the two germline ends. In DNA form, the CDR3 reads TGCGCCAGCCGCAAACCAGGGACACTGTATGGCTACACCTTC. It yields the protein CASRKPGTLYGYTF.

The chain recombines TRBV11-3 with TRBJ2-1; TRBD1 is a possible D gene (6 bases). V lost 5 bases to trimming and J lost 4 bases, with 15 bases between them. The CDR3 extends over 15 amino acids. Germline CDR1 and CDR2: SGHNT and YENEEA. CDR3 protein: CASSLGGTFYNEQFF. CDR3 sequence (DNA): TGTGCCAGCAGCCTAGGTGGGACATTTTACAATGAGCAGTTCTTC.

This clone was seen a handful of times. The chain recombines TRBV28 with TRBJ2-5, with D perhaps matching TRBD1 (6 bases). V was pared by 6 bases and J by 5 bases, with 19 bases between. The length of the CDR3 is 15 residues. The germline V gene has CDR1 MDHEN and CDR2 SYDVKM. CDR3 region: CASSEGVGVPETQYF. As DNA, the CDR3 is TGTGCCAGCAGCGAGGGGGTGGGGGTGCCGGAGACCCAGTACTTC.

This clone has only a few counts. This chain joins TRBV11-3 and TRBJ2-6; unclear D gene. Trimming cost V 5 bases and J 1 base, with 6 bases left between them. CDR3 length equals 14 residues. Looked up from germline, CDR1 is SGHNT and CDR2 is YENEEA. The chain's CDR3 is CASSLQSGANVLTF. The CDR3 DNA reads TGTGCCAGCAGCCTCCAGTCTGGGGCCAACGTCCTGACTTTC.

The rearrangement uses TRBV6-8 and TRBJ2-3, with 8 bases fitting TRBD2. Per the germline V gene, CDR1 is MNHGY and CDR2 is SAAAGT. The CDR3 is 18 amino acids. Trimming cost V 2 bases and J 1 base; bases outside gene matches: 11. CDR3 residues: CASSYLRELAEGTDTQYF. The CDR3 DNA reads as TGTGCCAGCAGTTACCTTAGGGAACTAGCGGAAGGCACAGATACGCAGTATTTT.

This chain links TRBV14 with TRBJ2-1; D may be TRBD1 (5 bases). The V and J ends lost 0 bases and 6 bases respectively, with 12 bases between them. This CDR3 region has 15 residues. Germline V gives CDR1 SGHDN, CDR2 FVKESK. The CDR3 bases are TGTGCCAGCAGCCAAGATAGGGGTAGCAGCAATGAGCAGTTCTTC. It is translated as CASSQDRGSSNEQFF.

The chain uses TRBV18 and TRBJ1-6, with D maybe TRBD1 (5 bases). Germline V gives CDR1 KGHSH, CDR2 LQKENI. The CDR3 runs 13 residues. Trimming stripped 4 bases from V and 7 bases from J, with 8 bases between. CDR3 loop: CASSLDRNSPLHF. The CDR3 coding sequence is TGTGCCAGCTCACTCGACAGAAATTCACCCCTCCACTTT.

The V and J genes are TRBV6-8 and TRBJ2-7; 10 bases are shared with TRBD1. V dropped 4 bases and J dropped 5; count of bases not matched to a gene: 8. The CDR3 has 15 amino acids. Germline V gene sequence: CDR1 MNHGY, CDR2 SAAAGT. The CDR3 nucleotides are TGTGCCAGCAGTTGGGACAGGGGATATGGCGACGAGCAGTACTTC. It codes for CASSWDRGYGDEQYF.

The table lists this clone with a few counts. J is TRBJ2-5 and V is TRBV10-3; the match to TRBD2 covers 7 bases. CDR3 length: 13 residues. With V trimmed by 2 bases and J by 6 bases, 3 bases remained unmatched. Looked up from germline, CDR1 is ENHRY and CDR2 is SYGVKD. The CDR3 sequence: CAISETSVQTQYF. Here the CDR3 DNA reads TGTGCCATCAGTGAGACTAGCGTTCAGACCCAGTACTTC.

The V gene is TRBV19, the J gene TRBJ1-4; TRBD1 aligns across 7 bases. CDR1 and CDR2 from the germline V gene are LNHDA and SQIVND (reference sequence). V shed 5 bases and J 8 bases; nucleotides not matched to a gene: 11. The CDR3 is made up of 15 amino acids. The CDR3 nucleotides are TGTGCCAGTAGTTCAACAGGGGATTTCGGGGAAAAACTGTTTTTT. Translated: CASSSTGDFGEKLFF.

The gene calls are TRBV11-3 and TRBJ2-1; TRBD1 aligns across 7 bases. Germline V gene lookup returns CDR1 SGHNT and CDR2 YENEEA. The CDR3 extends over 15 amino acids. The V and J ends lost 6 bases and 3 bases, in that order; junction bases with no gene match: 8. DNA of the CDR3: TGTGCCAGCAGTTCTGACAGGGCTAGCTACAATGAGCAGTTCTTC. It is translated as CASSSDRASYNEQFF.

This clone was counted between two and nine times. The chain employs TRBV29-1 and TRBJ1-1; 7 nucleotides match TRBD1. Germline CDR1 reads SQVTM; CDR2 reads ANQGSEA. This CDR3 has 14 residues. Losses at the gene ends were 5 bases for V and 0 bases for J; bases not matched to a gene: 6. The CDR3 sequence is CSVRTGRMNTEAFF. In nucleotides, the CDR3 is TGCAGCGTTCGGACAGGACGCATGAACACTGAAGCTTTCTTT.